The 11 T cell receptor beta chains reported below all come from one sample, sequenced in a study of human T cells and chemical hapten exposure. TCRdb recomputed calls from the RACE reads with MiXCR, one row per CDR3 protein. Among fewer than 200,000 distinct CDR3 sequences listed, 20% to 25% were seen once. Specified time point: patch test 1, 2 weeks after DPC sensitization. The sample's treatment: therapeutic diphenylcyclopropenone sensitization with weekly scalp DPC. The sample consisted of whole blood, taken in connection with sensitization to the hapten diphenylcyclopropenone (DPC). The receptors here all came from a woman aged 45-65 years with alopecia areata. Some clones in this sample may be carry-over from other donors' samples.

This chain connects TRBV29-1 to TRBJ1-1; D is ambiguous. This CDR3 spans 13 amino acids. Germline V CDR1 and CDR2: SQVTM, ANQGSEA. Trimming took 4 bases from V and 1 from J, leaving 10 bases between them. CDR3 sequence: CSVGEHRNTEAFF. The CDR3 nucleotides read TGCAGCGTTGGAGAGCACAGGAACACTGAAGCTTTCTTT.

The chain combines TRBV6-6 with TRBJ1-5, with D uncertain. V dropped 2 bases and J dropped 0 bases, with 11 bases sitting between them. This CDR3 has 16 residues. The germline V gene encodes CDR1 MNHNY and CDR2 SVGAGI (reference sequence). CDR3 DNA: TGTGCCAGCAGTTACCCTGACGTATATAGCAATCAGCCCCAGCATTTT. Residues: CASSYPDVYSNQPQHF.

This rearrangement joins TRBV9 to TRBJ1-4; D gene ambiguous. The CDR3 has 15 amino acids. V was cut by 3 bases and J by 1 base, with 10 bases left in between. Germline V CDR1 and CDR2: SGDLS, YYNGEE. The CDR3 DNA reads TGTGCCAGCAGCGCGTCCGGTGTAACTAATGAAAAACTGTTTTTT. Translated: CASSASGVTNEKLFF.

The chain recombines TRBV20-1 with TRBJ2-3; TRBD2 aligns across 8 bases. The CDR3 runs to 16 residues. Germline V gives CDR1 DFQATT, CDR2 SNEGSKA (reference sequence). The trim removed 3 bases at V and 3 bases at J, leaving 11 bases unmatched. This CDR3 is CSASKEVSGITDTQYF. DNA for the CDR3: TGCAGTGCTAGTAAGGAGGTTAGCGGGATTACAGATACGCAGTATTTT.

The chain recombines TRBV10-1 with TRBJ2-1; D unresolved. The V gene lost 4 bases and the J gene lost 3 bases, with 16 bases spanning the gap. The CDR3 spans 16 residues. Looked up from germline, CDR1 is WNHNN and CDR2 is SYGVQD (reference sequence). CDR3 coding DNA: TGCGCCAGCAGTGTGATTAGGTTTACAGTCTACAATGAGCAGTTCTTC. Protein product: CASSVIRFTVYNEQFF.

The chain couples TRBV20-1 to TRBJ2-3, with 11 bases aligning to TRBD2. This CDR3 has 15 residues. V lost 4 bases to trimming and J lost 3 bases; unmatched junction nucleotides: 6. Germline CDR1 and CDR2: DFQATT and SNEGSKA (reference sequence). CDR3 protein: CSANTGLADTDTQYF. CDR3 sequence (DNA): TGCAGTGCTAACACGGGACTAGCGGATACAGATACGCAGTATTTT.

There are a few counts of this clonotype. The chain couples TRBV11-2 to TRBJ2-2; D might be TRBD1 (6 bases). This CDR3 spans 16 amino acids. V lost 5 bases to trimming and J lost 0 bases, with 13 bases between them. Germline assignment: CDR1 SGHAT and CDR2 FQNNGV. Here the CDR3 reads CASSRWGTSNTGELFF. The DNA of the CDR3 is TGTGCCAGCAGCCGGTGGGGGACATCGAACACCGGGGAGCTGTTTTTT.

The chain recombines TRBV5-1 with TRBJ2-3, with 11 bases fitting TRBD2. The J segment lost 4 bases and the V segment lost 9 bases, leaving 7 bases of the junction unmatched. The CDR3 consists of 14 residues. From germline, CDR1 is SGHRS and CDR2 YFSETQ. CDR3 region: CATSTSGSADTQYF. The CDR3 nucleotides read TGCGCCACCAGTACTAGCGGGAGCGCAGATACGCAGTATTTT.

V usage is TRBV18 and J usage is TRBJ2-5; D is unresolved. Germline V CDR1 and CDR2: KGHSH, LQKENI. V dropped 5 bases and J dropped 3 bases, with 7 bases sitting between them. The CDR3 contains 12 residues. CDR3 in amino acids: CASSSTEETQYF. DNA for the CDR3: TGTGCCAGCTCATCCACGGAAGAGACCCAGTACTTC.

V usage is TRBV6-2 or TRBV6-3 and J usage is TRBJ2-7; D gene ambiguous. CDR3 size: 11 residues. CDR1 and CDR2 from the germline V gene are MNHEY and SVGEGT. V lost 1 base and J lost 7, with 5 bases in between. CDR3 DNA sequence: TGTGCCAGCAGTTACTTGGGGGAGCAGTACTTC. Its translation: CASSYLGEQYF.

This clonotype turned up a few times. The CDR3 DNA sequence: TGCGCCAGCAGCTTCGCTAGCGGGACCGGGGAGCTGTTTTTT. Translated, it gives CASSFASGTGELFF. The gene calls are TRBV5-1 and TRBJ2-2, with 8 bases aligning to TRBD2. The CDR3 totals 14 residues. The V segment lost 2 bases and the J segment 5 bases; nucleotides outside the gene matches: 2. CDR1 SGHRS and CDR2 YFSETQ come from the germline V gene. Full variable domain (remainder filled in from reference TRBV5-1 and TRBJ2-2): KAGVTQTPRYLIKTRGQQVTLSCSPISGHRSVSWYQQTPGQGLQFLFEYFSETQRNKGNFPGRFSGRQFSNSRSEMNVSTLELGDSALYLCASSFASGTGELFFGEGSRLTVL.